A selection of T cell receptor beta chains follows, all from one sample in a study of blood T cell repertoires in COVID-19. Clones were read by immunoSEQ multiplex PCR, and TCRdb kept only the in-frame ones, dropping some. The sample lists around 100,000 clones, approximately 88% seen once, with around 12% in the top ten. Input material: peripheral blood. These receptor sequences come from a human donor in a cohort sampled during active COVID-19. CDR3s include the opening cysteine and the closing phenylalanine or tryptophan. The D gene is left open where the match is weak.

length	V	D	J	CDR3
14	TRBV27	.	TRBJ2-5	CASSPWTRAETQYF
16	TRBV23-1	TRBD1	TRBJ2-7	CASTRDRVPASYEQYF
16	TRBV10-3	.	TRBJ2-5	CAISESGGGPVETQYF
15	TRBV7-9	TRBD1	TRBJ2-1	CASSLRDRGENEQFF
15	TRBV6-5	TRBD2	TRBJ2-7	CASSSQRGETYEQYF
13	TRBV5-1	.	TRBJ2-7	CASKDQGGYEQYF
13	TRBV7-2	.	TRBJ1-1	CASSLGFRGMAFF
16	TRBV2	.	TRBJ2-5	CASTRGGGQPQETQYF
14	TRBV30	.	TRBJ1-2	CAWRWSANNYGYTF
13	TRBV10-3	.	TRBJ2-1	CATRVSEKNEQFF
16	TRBV5-1	.	TRBJ2-5	CASSIGAGANKETQYF
12	TRBV14	.	TRBJ2-1	CASSQSGNEQFF
14	TRBV19	.	TRBJ1-1	CASSRGGQNTEAFF
14	TRBV25-1	TRBD1	TRBJ1-2	CASSGGTGVYGYTF
16	TRBV14	.	TRBJ2-3	CASSQDPRDSTDTQYF
16	TRBV20-1	TRBD2	TRBJ2-1	CSASKAGGTGINEQFF
14	TRBV29-1	TRBD1	TRBJ1-3	CSVDRDRGANTIYF
13	TRBV27	.	TRBJ2-3	CASRGHGTDTQYF
13	TRBV25-1	TRBD1	TRBJ1-2	CASSETGISGYTF
13	TRBV2	.	TRBJ1-3	CASSEAGGNTIYF
13	TRBV18	TRBD1	TRBJ2-7	CASSWDRGYEQYF
13	TRBV24-1	.	TRBJ2-3	CATSDGSTDTQYF
17	TRBV28	TRBD1	TRBJ1-1	CASNLPGQGLMNTEAFF
12	TRBV2	.	TRBJ1-2	CASRVANYGYTF
13	TRBV12-3/TRBV12-4	.	TRBJ2-5	CASSLARGETQYF
15	TRBV5-4	TRBD1	TRBJ1-1	CASSLPTGRNTEAFF
16	TRBV5-6	.	TRBJ2-2	CASSLPRGPNTGELFF
14	TRBV6-5	.	TRBJ1-5	CASRSLGLNQPQHF
16	TRBV4-2	.	TRBJ1-3	CASSRQEADSGNTIYF
16	TRBV5-3	.	TRBJ2-3	CARSLEQGGTPDTQYF
21	TRBV1	.	TRBJ2-3	CTSSQDPTGVAGGSHTDTQYF
15	TRBV7-2	TRBD2	TRBJ2-1	CASSFQRGGPNEQFF
15	TRBV19	.	TRBJ2-2	CASSSGGEVTGELFF
14	TRBV2	.	TRBJ1-4	CASSWALEGEKLFF
15	TRBV7-8	.	TRBJ2-5	CASSRGGAAGETQYF
17	TRBV9	TRBD1	TRBJ1-1	CASSSNAGGAMNTEAFF
16	TRBV7-6	.	TRBJ2-3	CASSPGEGVVWDTQYF
15	TRBV5-4	TRBD2	TRBJ2-2	CASSPGLAVPGELFF
15	TRBV11-2	TRBD1	TRBJ1-5	CASSRDRDSNQPQHF
12	TRBV25-1	TRBD1	TRBJ2-1	CASRDRRNEQFF
15	TRBV13	.	TRBJ1-2	CASSSTPQAGGGYTF
13	TRBV4-1	.	TRBJ1-6	CASSQVGPGTLHF
11	TRBV20-1	TRBD1	TRBJ2-7	CSHQGVYEQYF
13	TRBV7-3	TRBD1	TRBJ1-1	CASSKGANTEAFF
13	TRBV14	TRBD2	TRBJ2-1	CASSLAGGNEQFF
16	TRBV5-5	TRBD1	TRBJ2-2	CASSLGTGRATGELFF
15	TRBV6-5	.	TRBJ2-7	CASTPGDPTTYEQYF
18	TRBV9	TRBD1	TRBJ1-3	CASSAWGRTGVSGNTIYF
14	TRBV12-5	TRBD1	TRBJ1-1	CASDHRGMNTEAFF
13	TRBV5-4	TRBD2	TRBJ2-7	CASSLVGGYEQYF
15	TRBV27	TRBD1	TRBJ2-1	CASSLRGQSYNEQFF
12	TRBV2	TRBD1	TRBJ1-2	CASRDRNYGYTF
15	TRBV4-1	TRBD1	TRBJ2-7	CASSHPGQGADEQYF
15	TRBV5-4	.	TRBJ1-6	CASRGDSSYNSPLHF
19	TRBV4-1	TRBD2	TRBJ2-5	CASSQAMGYSGGVGETQYF
17	TRBV4-3	.	TRBJ1-4	CASSQVGGPAMKGKLFF
11	TRBV6-5	.	TRBJ2-5	CASTRTETQYF
16	TRBV5-6	TRBD1	TRBJ1-5	CASSRQGAGRLQPQHF
14	TRBV9	.	TRBJ1-3	CASKSGEGGNTIYF